Below are 24 T cell receptor beta chains sequenced from a single sample in a study of T cell changes during pregnancy in multiple sclerosis (dated by TCRdb to the late 2010s). Library preparation was by the immunoSEQ multiplex PCR assay. TCRdb mirrors the immuneACCESS table, restricted to in-frame sequences. Some clones are absent from its copies; in checked studies, under half trace to an unresolved V gene, and the reason for the others is unknown. The sample table lists 65,000 to 95,000 clones, 85% to 95% of them with a count of one. The ten largest clonotypes hold 2.6% of the sample. The material was peripheral blood, obtained after pregnancy. Receptor source: a female donor in good health, enrolled as a control in a pregnancy study.

The gene calls are TRBV19 and TRBJ2-1; 11 bases are shared with TRBD2. This CDR3 has 18 residues. CDR1 is LNHDA, CDR2 SQIVND, per germline (reference sequence). Trimming removed 8 bases from V and 1 base from J; junction bases left unmatched: 13. CDR3 in amino acids: CASGLGLAGGRSYNEQFF. CDR3 nucleotides: TGTGCCAGTGGGCTAGGGCTAGCGGGGGGTCGGTCCTACAATGAGCAGTTCTTC.

CDR3 sequence (DNA): TGTGCCAGCAGTTCATCCGGGACAGGGCAAGAGACCCAGTACTTC. Its protein is CASSSSGTGQETQYF. The chain has TRBV6-5 and TRBJ2-5; 9 bases map to TRBD1. Germline CDR1 reads MNHEY; CDR2 reads SVGAGI. Losses at the gene ends were 4 bases for V and 2 bases for J; bases not matched to a gene: 5. The CDR3 is 15 amino acids.

The chain uses TRBV19 and TRBJ1-4; D gene ambiguous. V was trimmed by 5 bases and J by 6 bases, leaving 19 bases between them. CDR3 length: 16 residues. The germline CDR1 and CDR2 sequences are LNHDA and SQIVND (reference sequence). The DNA of the CDR3 is TGTGCCAGTAGTCGATGGCCGAAGCGGGAGGATGAAAAACTGTTTTTT. It encodes CASSRWPKREDEKLFF.

The chain has TRBV4-1 and TRBJ2-7, with 7 bases matching TRBD1. Trimming cost V 1 base and J 7 bases; bases outside gene matches: 7. The CDR3 contains 14 residues. Germline V gives CDR1 MGHRA, CDR2 YSYEKL. The chain's CDR3 is CASSQGTGEREQYF. The DNA of the CDR3 is TGCGCCAGCAGCCAAGGAACAGGGGAAAGAGAGCAGTACTTC.

The chain employs TRBV25-1 and TRBJ2-1; D possibly corresponds to TRBD2 (6 bases). V lost 11 bases, J lost 6 bases, and 14 bases lay in between. Germline V gene lookup returns CDR1 MGHDK and CDR2 SYGVNS. This CDR3 is built from 12 residues. The CDR3, as DNA: TGTGCCGCAGGGACCGGGGGCAATGAGCAGTTCTTC. Translating gives CAAGTGGNEQFF.

The J gene is TRBJ1-5, the V gene TRBV7-9; a possible D gene is TRBD1 (6 bases). The CDR3 runs to 15 residues. Germline V gene lookup returns CDR1 SEHNR and CDR2 FQNEAQ (reference sequence). Between the trimmed V and J ends, which lost 3 bases and 0 bases, there was a span of 9 bases. The CDR3: CASSLGAGSNQPQHF. Here the CDR3 DNA reads TGTGCCAGCAGCTTGGGGGCGGGTAGCAATCAGCCCCAGCATTTT.

The chain joins TRBV7-3 to TRBJ1-2; weak D call: TRBD1 (5 bases). The germline V gene encodes CDR1 SGHTA and CDR2 FQGTGA. The CDR3 runs 16 residues. V was shortened by 2 bases and J by 1 base, with 14 bases between the two germline ends. CDR3 amino acids: CASSLGPLGGNYGYTF. CDR3 coding DNA: TGTGCCAGCAGCTTAGGCCCTCTCGGGGGTAACTATGGCTACACCTTC.

The chain joins TRBV27 to TRBJ2-5; 15 bases map to TRBD2. The CDR3 consists of 16 residues. Germline V lookup: CDR1 MNHEY, CDR2 SMNVEV (reference sequence). V lost 5 bases and J lost 5; bases outside the gene matches: 6. Here the CDR3 DNA reads TGTGCCAGCAGTCCAGGACTAGCGGGAGGGAGGGAGACCCAGTACTTC. It codes for CASSPGLAGGRETQYF.

This clone has just one count. J is TRBJ2-3 and V is TRBV7-8, with TRBD1 matching over 8 bases. The CDR3 is 18 residues long. Trimming at V came to 1 base and at J to 4 bases, leaving 13 bases not matched to a gene. Germline-derived CDR1 and CDR2 are SGHVS and FQNEAQ. The CDR3 region is CASSLGGWTGLASDTQYF. The CDR3 bases are TGTGCCAGCAGCTTAGGTGGCTGGACAGGGTTGGCCTCAGATACGCAGTATTTT.

This chain connects TRBV5-4 to TRBJ1-1; maybe TRBD1 (6 bases). V lost 4 bases, J lost 0 bases, and 13 bases lay in between. Germline V gene sequence: CDR1 SGHNT, CDR2 YYREEE (reference sequence). The CDR3 covers 15 residues. This CDR3 is CASSGRDKMNTEAFF. In nucleotides, the CDR3 is TGTGCCAGCAGCGGACGGGACAAAATGAACACTGAAGCTTTCTTT.

For the CDR3, the DNA is TGCAGCGCGGGACAGGGGAGCGATGAGCAGTTCTTC. This translates into CSAGQGSDEQFF. The rearrangement joins TRBV29-1 to TRBJ2-1, with 10 bases lining up with TRBD1. V lost 7 bases to trimming and J lost 8 bases; unmatched junction nucleotides: 5. This CDR3 comprises 12 residues. The germline V gene encodes CDR1 SQVTM and CDR2 ANQGSEA.

The V gene is TRBV7-8, the J gene TRBJ2-7, with TRBD2 matching over 8 bases. After removal of 2 bases from V and 3 bases from J, the junction contained 18 bases not matched to a gene. The CDR3 is 19 amino acids. Looked up from germline, CDR1 is SGHVS and CDR2 is FQNEAQ. The CDR3 DNA is TGTGCCAGCAGCTTACTAGGGGCGGGAGGTTTCGTAGGGGGCTACGAGCAGTACTTC. Translated, it gives CASSLLGAGGFVGGYEQYF. Filled out from reference TRBV7-8 and TRBJ2-7, the complete variable domain reads GAGVSQSPRYKVAKRGQDVALRCDPISGHVSLFWYQQALGQGPEFLTYFQNEAQLDKSGLPSDRFFAERPEGSVSTLKIQRTQQEDSAVYLCASSLLGAGGFVGGYEQYFGPGTRLTVT.

The table lists this clone with a count of one. This sequence joins TRBV10-1 and TRBJ1-6; TRBD1 matches 9 bases. V dropped 8 bases and J dropped 11; count of bases not matched to a gene: 7. The germline V gene encodes CDR1 WNHNN and CDR2 SYGVQD (reference sequence). This CDR3 contains 13 residues. CDR3 residues: CASGKDRGPPLHF. As DNA, the CDR3 is TGCGCCAGCGGGAAGGACAGGGGTCCACCCCTCCACTTT.

The V and J genes are TRBV27 and TRBJ1-2, with 8 nucleotides matching TRBD1. The V segment lost 5 bases and the J segment 5 bases; nucleotides outside the gene matches: 4. The germline V gene encodes CDR1 MNHEY and CDR2 SMNVEV (reference sequence). This CDR3 contains 13 residues. The CDR3, as DNA: TGTGCCAGCAGTGAGCAGGGGGCGTATGGCTACACCTTC. Protein sequence: CASSEQGAYGYTF.

J is TRBJ2-7 and V is TRBV15; 9 nucleotides agree with TRBD1. Losses at the gene ends were 3 bases for V and 0 bases for J; bases not matched to a gene: 6. This CDR3 spans 16 amino acids. Germline CDR1 and CDR2: LNHNV and YYDKDF (reference sequence). The CDR3 DNA follows: TGTGCCACCAGCAGGGGACAGGGATTAAGCTCCTACGAGCAGTACTTC. Protein sequence: CATSRGQGLSSYEQYF.

This sequence joins TRBV4-1 and TRBJ1-2; the match to TRBD1 covers 11 bases. V lost 4 bases and J lost 8; bases outside the gene matches: 6. The V gene's germline CDR1 is MGHRA and CDR2 YSYEKL. This CDR3 contains 14 residues. The CDR3 DNA sequence: TGCGCCAGCAGCCCCGGACAGGGGGCGCGAGGCTACACCTTC. Protein: CASSPGQGARGYTF.

The chain uses TRBV9 and TRBJ2-1; D is uncertain. The CDR3 runs to 14 residues. Germline V gives CDR1 SGDLS, CDR2 YYNGEE. Trimming removed 3 bases from V and 0 bases from J, with 7 bases in between. CDR3 sequence (DNA): TGTGCCAGCAGCGCGTACAACTCCTACAATGAGCAGTTCTTC. Its translation: CASSAYNSYNEQFF.

The chain recombines TRBV5-6 with TRBJ1-2, with 11 positions matching TRBD1. This CDR3 has 17 residues. V lost 0 bases, J lost 7 bases, and 11 bases stayed unmatched. CDR1 is SGHDT and CDR2 is YYEEEE in the germline V gene. CDR3 sequence (DNA): TGTGCCAGCAGCTTGGCCGGTACCGGACAGGGGGCGTCTGGCTACACCTTC. Encoded protein: CASSLAGTGQGASGYTF.

CDR3 sequence (DNA): TGTGCCAGCCTCCCCTCGACAGGGGGGGACTACAATGAGCAGTTCTTC. It encodes CASLPSTGGDYNEQFF. The chain has TRBV28 and TRBJ2-1, with 9 nucleotides matching TRBD1. This CDR3 spans 16 amino acids. J lost 3 bases, V lost 8 bases, and 11 bases had no gene match. Germline CDR1 MDHEN, CDR2 SYDVKM.

V is TRBV27 and J is TRBJ2-3, with D unresolved. The CDR3 runs to 16 residues. V was shortened by 5 bases and J by 0 bases, with 15 bases between the two germline ends. Per germline, CDR1 MNHEY and CDR2 SMNVEV (reference sequence). CDR3 sequence reads: CASSIGVSPSTDTQYF. CDR3 nucleotides: TGTGCCAGCAGTATTGGAGTCTCCCCGAGCACAGATACGCAGTATTTT.

This clone was seen just once. The V gene is TRBV19, the J gene TRBJ2-3; 7 bases agree with TRBD1. Germline lookup yields CDR1 LNHDA and CDR2 SQIVND (reference sequence). J lost 6 bases, V lost 5 bases, and 5 bases had no gene match. The CDR3 totals 13 residues. CDR3 amino acids: CASSLTGADTQYF. The DNA of the CDR3 is TGTGCCAGTAGTCTAACAGGGGCCGATACGCAGTATTTT.

CDR3 DNA: TGTGCCAGCAGTCTCGGGAACACTGAAGCTTTCTTT. Its translation: CASSLGNTEAFF. The chain recombines TRBV25-1 with TRBJ1-1; D not certain. The V end was cut by 5 bases, the J end by 1 base, with 5 bases between. This CDR3 has 12 residues. Germline values: CDR1 MGHDK, CDR2 SYGVNS.

This clone showed up just once. The rearrangement uses TRBV5-4 and TRBJ2-2; no clear D gene. This CDR3 contains 13 residues. Germline V gene lookup returns CDR1 SGHNT and CDR2 YYREEE (reference sequence). Trimming removed 5 bases at V and 6 bases at J, with 11 bases between. The CDR3 region is CASRSVSAGELFF. CDR3 sequence (DNA): TGTGCCAGCAGGTCCGTGTCCGCCGGGGAGCTGTTTTTT.

The rearrangement joins TRBV28 to TRBJ2-5; TRBD1 matches 10 bases. Germline trimming cut 10 bases from V and 3 bases from J; bases unmatched to any gene: 2. CDR3 length equals 12 residues. Germline CDR1 is MDHEN and CDR2 is SYDVKM. In DNA form, the CDR3 reads TGTGCCACCGGGACAGGGGAAGAGACCCAGTACTTC. It yields the protein CATGTGEETQYF.